Shown below are 10 T cell receptor beta chains from a single sample sequenced in a study of cytomegalovirus exposure and HLA in healthy donors. 60 Vbeta and 13 Jbeta primers were used in PCR. The assay was immunoSEQ multiplex PCR, and TCRdb's table has in-frame clones only and misses some. The sample records some 140,000 clones, around 79% being singletons. The sample comprised PBMCs. The origin of the receptors is a young man in good health and CMV-seronegative.

V gene TRBV29-1 combines with J gene TRBJ1-1; TRBD1 might be the D (5 bases). Germline lookup yields CDR1 SQVTM and CDR2 ANQGSEA. This CDR3 spans 16 amino acids. V shed 6 bases and J shed 2 bases, with 22 bases lying between them. CDR3 residues: CSVYPTGRALNTEAFF. CDR3 coding DNA: TGCAGCGTCTACCCGACCGGCAGGGCCTTAAACACTGAAGCTTTCTTT.

This clone was recorded a few times. The J gene is TRBJ1-6, the V gene TRBV4-1; 7 bases line up with TRBD1. The CDR3 runs 16 residues. With V trimmed by 2 bases and J by 6 bases, 7 bases remained unmatched. Looked up from germline, CDR1 is MGHRA and CDR2 is YSYEKL. CDR3 residues: CASSQPRQGSNSPLHF. Written as DNA, the CDR3 is TGCGCCAGCAGCCAACCCCGACAGGGTAGTAATTCACCCCTCCACTTT.

The J gene is TRBJ1-3, the V gene TRBV5-1, with D perhaps TRBD1 (5 bases). The CDR3 is 18 amino acids. The germline CDR1 and CDR2 sequences are SGHRS and YFSETQ. Between the trimmed V and J ends, which lost 0 bases and 4 bases, there was a span of 20 bases. The CDR3 DNA follows: TGCGCCAGCAGCTTGGAAATATTCGTGGGGGGAGCCGGAAACACCATATATTTT. Protein: CASSLEIFVGGAGNTIYF.

This clone has a handful of counts. This rearrangement joins TRBV7-2 to TRBJ2-5; no clear D. CDR1 is SGHTA and CDR2 is FQGNSA in the germline V gene. The CDR3 length is 13 residues. V lost 2 bases and J 0 bases, leaving 4 bases between the germline ends. The CDR3 reads CASSLLYQETQYF. The CDR3 DNA is TGTGCCAGCAGCTTACTCTACCAAGAGACCCAGTACTTC.

V and J are TRBV27 and TRBJ2-5; possible D gene TRBD2, 6 bases. Germline lookup yields CDR1 MNHEY and CDR2 SMNVEV (reference sequence). This CDR3 has 16 residues. V dropped 8 bases and J dropped 1 base, with 20 bases sitting between them. CDR3 amino acids: CASRAPGLISQETQYF. Written as DNA, the CDR3 is TGTGCCAGCCGGGCGCCGGGACTTATAAGCCAAGAGACCCAGTACTTC.

The V and J genes are TRBV6-5 and TRBJ1-1, with D tentatively TRBD1 (6 bases). V was trimmed by 7 bases and J by 4 bases, leaving 13 bases between them. Germline assignment: CDR1 MNHEY and CDR2 SVGAGI. This CDR3 comprises 13 residues. CDR3 sequence (DNA): TGTGCCAGCAATAGAGGGGGAATCACTGAAGCTTTCTTT. Translated: CASNRGGITEAFF.

Worth noting for this clone: Sequence at one end of the junction differs from germline and may be a read error. This chain links TRBV29-1 with TRBJ2-6; maybe TRBD1 (6 bases). Germline V gives CDR1 SQVTM, CDR2 ANQGSEA. This CDR3 is built from 17 residues. The CDR3 here is CSVELLSPGAGANGLTF. In nucleotides, the CDR3 is TGCAGCGTTGAACTACTATCCCCAGGGGCTGGGGCCAACGGCCTGACTTTC.

The chain employs TRBV5-1 and TRBJ2-5; D might be TRBD1 (7 bases). CDR3 length equals 17 residues. V lost 3 bases, J lost 3 bases, and 21 bases lay in between. Germline V lookup: CDR1 SGHRS, CDR2 YFSETQ. This CDR3 is CASSWGASGTDEETQYF. CDR3 bases: TGCGCCAGCAGCTGGGGGGCGTCGGGGACAGATGAAGAGACCCAGTACTTC.

This chain joins TRBV2 and TRBJ1-3, with D maybe TRBD1 (6 bases). CDR3 size: 15 residues. V was cut by 1 base and J by 2 bases, with 9 bases left in between. The V gene's germline CDR1 is SNHLY and CDR2 FYNNEI. The CDR3 nucleotides read TGTGCCAGCAGTGAAGAGACAGGAGCTGGAAACACCATATATTTT. Protein product: CASSEETGAGNTIYF.

The chain carries TRBV27 and TRBJ2-1; TRBD2 matches 11 bases. V shed 6 bases, J shed 3 bases, and the junction held 4 bases outside the gene matches. CDR1 and CDR2 (germline): MNHEY, SMNVEV (reference sequence). The CDR3 runs 15 residues. This CDR3 is CASRGTSGDYNEQFF. DNA for the CDR3: TGTGCCAGCAGGGGGACTAGCGGCGACTACAATGAGCAGTTCTTC.